One sample yielded the 21 T cell receptor beta chains listed below, sequenced in a study of shared clonotypes between healthy human individuals. The repertoire was sequenced with immunoSEQ multiplex PCR; TCRdb's copy has only in-frame clones and lacks some. The sample shows about 2.3 million clones, 85% to 95% of them seen only once. Sequencing was performed on naive CD4+ T cells from PBMCs. Subset meaning: CD45RA+ positively selected. The source of these receptors is a man aged 18 to 30 in good health. Some clones in this sample may be carry-over from other donors' samples.

V gene TRBV5-4 combines with J gene TRBJ2-1, with 9 bases lining up with TRBD2. The germline V gene has CDR1 SGHNT and CDR2 YYREEE (reference sequence). The CDR3 contains 14 residues. With 2 bases clipped from V and 5 bases from J, the junction kept 2 bases outside the gene matches. Here the CDR3 DNA reads TGTGCCAGCAGCTTCGGGACTAGCAACAATGAGCAGTTCTTC. Amino acid sequence: CASSFGTSNNEQFF.

The J gene is TRBJ2-7, the V gene TRBV9, with TRBD1 identical over 10 bases. Germline V gene lookup returns CDR1 SGDLS and CDR2 YYNGEE. The CDR3 totals 17 residues. Losses at the gene ends were 4 bases for V and 6 bases for J; bases not matched to a gene: 16. The chain's CDR3 is CASSKAPPGQGQGEQYF. CDR3 in DNA: TGTGCCAGCAGCAAAGCCCCTCCGGGACAGGGGCAGGGCGAGCAGTACTTC.

The chain is built from TRBV28 and TRBJ1-6, with D hard to call. This CDR3 is built from 11 residues. Germline lookup yields CDR1 MDHEN and CDR2 SYDVKM. The V gene lost 2 bases and the J gene lost 10 bases, with 3 bases spanning the gap. DNA of the CDR3: TGTGCCAGCAGTTTAGAGTCACCCCTCCACTTT. This encodes CASSLESPLHF.

The rearrangement joins TRBV28 to TRBJ1-2, with 8 bases aligning to TRBD1. The V segment lost 7 bases and the J segment 4 bases; nucleotides outside the gene matches: 8. The length of the CDR3 is 14 residues. Germline V gene lookup returns CDR1 MDHEN and CDR2 SYDVKM. The DNA for the CDR3 is TGTGCCAGCATCCAACAGGGGGTTTCCTATGGCTACACCTTC. The encoded protein is CASIQQGVSYGYTF.

In regard to this clone: Distinct nucleotide sequences in the sample also encode this CDR3. V is TRBV27 and J is TRBJ1-2; a possible D gene is TRBD1 (5 bases). The CDR3 sequence is 13 residues long. Per germline, CDR1 MNHEY and CDR2 SMNVEV (reference sequence). Between the trimmed V and J ends, which lost 7 bases and 4 bases, there was a span of 13 bases. CDR3 loop: CASTPRGGYGYTF. CDR3 DNA: TGTGCCAGCACCCCAAGGGGCGGCTATGGCTACACCTTC.

V is TRBV19 and J is TRBJ2-5; the match to TRBD2 covers 7 bases. Trimming cost V 1 base and J 6 bases; bases outside gene matches: 8. Germline assignment: CDR1 LNHDA and CDR2 SQIVND (reference sequence). The CDR3 is made up of 15 amino acids. CDR3 amino acids: CASSIGAGAPKTQYF. The CDR3 DNA reads TGTGCCAGTAGTATAGGGGCGGGAGCCCCCAAGACCCAGTACTTC.

In regard to this clone: At the DNA level, this CDR3 is encoded by other sequences in the same sample as well. J is TRBJ2-1 and V is TRBV2, with D unclear. The CDR3 has 12 amino acids. V lost 1 base and J 6 bases, leaving 4 bases between the germline ends. Germline CDR1 SNHLY, CDR2 FYNNEI. The chain's CDR3 is CASSEGGNEQFF. The CDR3 DNA is TGTGCCAGCAGTGAAGGGGGCAATGAGCAGTTCTTC.

The chain links TRBV25-1 to TRBJ2-7; D perhaps matches TRBD1 (6 bases). The CDR3 is made up of 14 amino acids. Germline values: CDR1 MGHDK, CDR2 SYGVNS. Trimming stripped 1 base from V and 4 bases from J, with 11 bases between. CDR3 DNA sequence: TGTGCCAGCAGTGAATTGGGGGCCGATTACGAGCAGTACTTC. Its translation: CASSELGADYEQYF.

Only one count was recorded for this clone. The V and J genes are TRBV28 and TRBJ2-7, with D perhaps TRBD1 (6 bases). Germline V gene sequence: CDR1 MDHEN, CDR2 SYDVKM. The V and J ends lost 2 bases and 3 bases respectively, with 17 bases between them. This CDR3 is built from 16 residues. The CDR3 loop reads CASSLASRTEVYEQYF. For the CDR3, the DNA is TGTGCCAGCAGTTTAGCCTCCCGGACAGAAGTCTACGAGCAGTACTTC. Supplemented by reference TRBV28 and TRBJ2-7, the full variable domain reads DVKVTQSSRYLVKRTGEKVFLECVQDMDHENMFWYRQDPGLGLRLIYFSYDVKMKEKGDIPEGYSVSREKKERFSLILESASTNQTSMYLCASSLASRTEVYEQYFGPGTRLTVT.

This chain uses TRBV5-1 with TRBJ2-2; D may be TRBD1 (6 bases). Germline CDR1 is SGHRS and CDR2 is YFSETQ. This CDR3 comprises 15 residues. The V gene lost 3 bases and the J gene lost 2 bases, with 11 bases spanning the gap. The DNA for the CDR3 is TGCGCCAGCAGCTCAACAGGGAAAAACACCGGGGAGCTGTTTTTT. It translates to CASSSTGKNTGELFF. The variable domain in full, completed from reference TRBV5-1 and TRBJ2-2, reads KAGVTQTPRYLIKTRGQQVTLSCSPISGHRSVSWYQQTPGQGLQFLFEYFSETQRNKGNFPGRFSGRQFSNSRSEMNVSTLELGDSALYLCASSSTGKNTGELFFGEGSRLTVL.

V is TRBV7-3 and J is TRBJ2-1; 7 bases match TRBD2. Germline V CDR1 and CDR2: SGHTA, FQGTGA. The CDR3 spans 14 residues. Unmatched junction bases numbered 7, after V lost 2 bases and J lost 9 bases. The chain's CDR3 is CASSLGREYFEQFF. In DNA, the CDR3 is TGTGCCAGCAGCTTAGGGCGGGAGTATTTTGAGCAGTTCTTC.

The chain recombines TRBV18 with TRBJ2-7; no definite D call. In germline, CDR1 is KGHSH, CDR2 LQKENI. Trimming cost V 3 bases and J 6 bases, with 18 bases left between them. The CDR3 runs to 15 residues. CDR3 nucleotide sequence: TGTGCCAGCTCACCTACACCTCAAGGGTTCCGCGAGCAGTACTTC. It yields the protein CASSPTPQGFREQYF.

The chain employs TRBV7-8 and TRBJ2-6; 8 nucleotides align to TRBD1. From germline, CDR1 is SGHVS and CDR2 FQNEAQ. The CDR3 extends over 20 amino acids. The V and J ends lost 4 bases and 0 bases, in that order; junction bases with no gene match: 14. This CDR3 reads CASSSRDRSALSSGANVLTF. CDR3 sequence (DNA): TGTGCCAGCAGCTCCCGGGACAGGTCTGCCCTCAGCTCTGGGGCCAACGTCCTGACTTTC.

The V gene is TRBV5-6, the J gene TRBJ1-1, with 7 bases aligning to TRBD1. V was pared by 4 bases and J by 1 base, with 10 bases of the junction left unmatched. The CDR3 extends over 16 amino acids. Germline V gene sequence: CDR1 SGHDT, CDR2 YYEEEE. The CDR3 protein is CASSGETGAGNTEAFF. The CDR3, as DNA: TGTGCCAGCAGCGGGGAAACAGGGGCCGGGAACACTGAAGCTTTCTTT.

The chain couples TRBV10-3 to TRBJ2-3; TRBD2 matches at 9 bases. Germline V gene data show CDR1 as ENHRY and CDR2 as SYGVKD. Trimming cost V 4 bases and J 4 bases; bases outside gene matches: 6. The CDR3 spans 15 residues. In DNA form, the CDR3 reads TGTGCCATCAGTGCGGCGGGAGGGATTTCAGATACGCAGTATTTT. This translates into CAISAAGGISDTQYF.

To note about this clone: Different DNA sequences within this sample yield the same CDR3. V gene TRBV28 combines with J gene TRBJ1-5, with D uncertain. Germline V CDR1 and CDR2: MDHEN, SYDVKM. The CDR3 consists of 14 residues. V was pared by 6 bases and J by 2 bases, with 11 bases between. The CDR3 nucleotides are TGTGCCAGCAGCTCGGGAAGTGGCAATCAGCCCCAGCATTTT. The encoded protein is CASSSGSGNQPQHF.

This clone was seen only once. The rearrangement joins TRBV28 to TRBJ2-1; 8 bases line up with TRBD1. Germline trimming cut 6 bases from V and 5 bases from J; bases unmatched to any gene: 9. Germline V gene data show CDR1 as MDHEN and CDR2 as SYDVKM. The CDR3 sequence is 15 residues long. CDR3 region: CASSPGGRQNNEQFF. The DNA of the CDR3 is TGTGCCAGCAGCCCAGGGGGCAGACAAAACAATGAGCAGTTCTTC.

The rearrangement joins TRBV5-1 to TRBJ2-5; 11 bases match TRBD2. The CDR3 covers 14 residues. With 1 base clipped from V and 5 bases from J, the junction kept 1 base outside the gene matches. The germline V gene has CDR1 SGHRS and CDR2 YFSETQ. The CDR3 is CASSLTSGSETQYF. In nucleotides, the CDR3 is TGCGCCAGCAGCTTGACTAGCGGGAGCGAGACCCAGTACTTC.

The J gene is TRBJ2-7, the V gene TRBV11-3, with D perhaps TRBD1 or TRBD2 (5 bases each). The CDR3 covers 15 residues. V was cut by 1 base and J by 4 bases, with 14 bases left in between. Germline V gives CDR1 SGHNT, CDR2 YENEEA. DNA for the CDR3: TGTGCCAGCAGCTTAGGTGGGGCAGTAGCGTACGAGCAGTACTTC. Its translation: CASSLGGAVAYEQYF. Filled out from reference TRBV11-3 and TRBJ2-7, the complete variable domain reads EAGVVQSPRYKIIEKKQPVAFWCNPISGHNTLYWYLQNLGQGPELLIRYENEEAVDDSQLPKDRFSAERLKGVDSTLKIQPAELGDSAVYLCASSLGGAVAYEQYFGPGTRLTVT.

CDR3 nucleotide sequence: TGCGCCAGCAGCCTTTCGGGACTTCGGCGAAACAATGAGCAGTTCTTC. Translated: CASSLSGLRRNNEQFF. V usage is TRBV5-1 and J usage is TRBJ2-1; TRBD2 might be the D (6 bases). CDR3 length equals 16 residues. Germline V gene sequence: CDR1 SGHRS, CDR2 YFSETQ. The ends were cut back, 4 bases at V and 5 bases at J, with 19 bases in the middle.

This chain joins TRBV19 and TRBJ1-1; D is unresolved. The CDR3 covers 14 residues. Deletions cut 3 bases from V and 0 bases from J, with 8 bases between. Germline V gene lookup returns CDR1 LNHDA and CDR2 SQIVND (reference sequence). CDR3 coding DNA: TGTGCCAGTAGTATTGTGCCACTGAACACTGAAGCTTTCTTT. This translates into CASSIVPLNTEAFF.